Listed below are T cell receptor beta chains from one sample, sequenced in a study of cytomegalovirus exposure and HLA in healthy donors. Profiling relied on immunoSEQ multiplex PCR, and the TCRdb table lists in-frame clones only, not all of them. The sample contains roughly 63,000 clones, 80% to 90% of which appear only once. Sequenced sample: PBMCs. These receptors were obtained from a woman between 18 and 29 years old in good health and CMV-seronegative. Each CDR3 is given with its conserved first and last residue.

TRBV6-4,CASRTAAENTEAFF
TRBV19,CASSIAGGYTF
TRBV27,CASSLQGANTGELFF
TRBV19,CASSKRAGTVTDTQYF
TRBV4-2,CASSHPPGTAKNIQYF
TRBV5-6,CASSYRVYEQYF
TRBV7-9,CASSRRGTEQFF
TRBV6-1,CASSERLTALSYNEQFF
TRBV10-3,CAITDLTGPPQYF
TRBV28,CASSLAGGPYEQYF
TRBV2,CASSARGLDEQYF
TRBV6-5,CASSLIGGQGNWGYTF
TRBV19,CASSSWFRDIGYTF
TRBV19,CASSRGQETQYF
TRBV10-3,CASGGYGYTF
TRBV29-1,CSELGQGETQYF
TRBV27,CASSLGTGDYNSPLHF
TRBV7-9,CASSLIEGMNTEAFF
TRBV28,CASSPRLAHEQYF
TRBV30,CAWKQSSGANVLTF
TRBV21-1,CASSKALGGEGTEAFF
TRBV4-1,CASSHQTTSEAFF
TRBV27,CASRVKREGSRDTQYF
TRBV7-9,CASSLTGASEQFF
TRBV5-1,CASSTGTGGYNEQFF
TRBV5-5,CASSSGGQGYTF
TRBV19,CASSPLERGPRSGANVLTF
TRBV5-1,CASSRDYRDSEQYF
TRBV28,CASSLVEGTDNQPQHF
TRBV10-3,CAISGVRGNEKLFF
TRBV13,CASSQIDREANYGYTF
TRBV4-2,CASSQELANTGELFF
TRBV15,CATSRDKTPGQPQHF
TRBV10-3,CAISNDRGQETQYF
TRBV19,CASSTTSGLADTQYF
TRBV5-1,CASSYGRDTEAFF
TRBV6-5,CASSTRDRVSYEQYF